This T cell receptor beta chain is drawn from a study of blood T cell repertoires in COVID-19. Generated by immunoSEQ multiplex PCR, the TCRdb table keeps only in-frame clones and is missing some. The sample yields about 180,000 clones, 70% to 90% seen once. The length of the CDR3 is 13 residues. The chain is built from TRBV21-1 and TRBJ2-7; no check of the table's D call, TRBD1, against the DNA was made. TRBV21-1 is assigned pseudogene status. The specimen sequenced was peripheral blood. This clonotype was obtained from a human donor with active or convalescent COVID-19. The donor label of this sample is uncertain. CDR3 DNA sequence: TGTGCCAGCAGCATTTGGGGGCCCTACGAGCAGTACTTC. This sequence encodes CASSIWGPYEQYF.